This T cell receptor (beta chain) was identified during a study of technical replicates of blood from several donors. Measured with immunoSEQ multiplex PCR; TCRdb has only the in-frame clones, and not every one. Found here are fewer than 90,000 clones, almost 98% of them singletons; the top ten hold approximately 0.21%. The sequenced material came from T cells isolated from PBMCs. This clonotype was sampled from a human donor in good health.

The CDR3 DNA follows: TGCGCCAGCAGCTTGGGGTGGGGAGGAGAGACCCAGTACTTC. Its protein product is CASSLGWGGETQYF. This chain links TRBV5-1 with TRBJ2-5; D perhaps matches TRBD2 (6 bases). Germline lookup yields CDR1 SGHRS and CDR2 YFSETQ. The CDR3 runs to 14 residues. The germline V and J ends were trimmed by 0 bases and 4 bases, with 10 bases remaining between them.